This TCR beta chain was identified during a study of T cell repertoires in aging, cancer and after chemotherapy. Study summary: Six age groups, ranging from 30 or younger to 70 or older, included the donors. Broader study findings: Healthy donors lost TCR diversity with age mainly through richness, cancer patients through richness and evenness.

In the case of this clonotype: Its antigen is unidentified.

Amplification of TCR beta used genomic DNA extracted from peripheral blood. CDR3 length: 16 residues. Looked up from germline, CDR1 is LNHDA and CDR2 is SQIVND (reference sequence). V lost 4 bases, J lost 2 bases, and 17 bases lay in between. TRB rearrangements spanning V, D and J were amplified using mixed TRB-A/B primers. TCRdb re-called the multiplex PCR reads with MiXCR, one entry per CDR3 protein. The top ten clones hold 15% of a sample with roughly 7,000 distinct CDR3 sequences, about 38% of them seen once. The receptor comes from a human donor in good health. Sequenced: blood. This chain connects TRBV19 to TRBJ1-2; D unresolved. This CDR3 reads CASSRPTRGLNYGYTF. In DNA, the CDR3 is TGTGCCAGTAGTAGACCTACTAGAGGGTTAAACTATGGCTACACCTTC.